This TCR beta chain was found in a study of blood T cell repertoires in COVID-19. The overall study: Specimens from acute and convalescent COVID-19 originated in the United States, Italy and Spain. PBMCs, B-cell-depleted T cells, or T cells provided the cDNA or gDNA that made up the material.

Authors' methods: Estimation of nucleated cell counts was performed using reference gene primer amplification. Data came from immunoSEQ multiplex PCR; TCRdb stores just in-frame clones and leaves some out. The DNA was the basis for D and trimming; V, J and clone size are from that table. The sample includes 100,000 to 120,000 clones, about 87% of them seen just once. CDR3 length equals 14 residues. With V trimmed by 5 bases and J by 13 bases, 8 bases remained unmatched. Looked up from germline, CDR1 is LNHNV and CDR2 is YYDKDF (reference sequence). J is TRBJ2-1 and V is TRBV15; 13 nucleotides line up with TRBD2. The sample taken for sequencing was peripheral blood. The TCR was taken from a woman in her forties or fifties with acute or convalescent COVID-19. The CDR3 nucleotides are TGTGCCACCAGCCGCGGGACTAGCGGGGATATCCAGTTCTTC. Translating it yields CATSRGTSGDIQFF.